One sample yielded the 16 T cell receptor beta chains listed below, sequenced in a study of CD8 T cells in Susac syndrome. Random hexamers served to reverse transcribe about 0.45 to 1 ug RNA. TCRdb analysed the immunoSEQ multiplex PCR reads with MiXCR anew, one entry per CDR3 protein. The data show under 200,000 distinct CDR3 sequences, approximately 94% seen once. Sequencing input: CD4+ T cells from PBMCs. The receptors were gathered from a human donor with Susac syndrome.

J is TRBJ1-6 and V is TRBV6-5; 9 bases match TRBD1. CDR1 is MNHEY and CDR2 is SVGAGI in the germline V gene. This CDR3 comprises 14 residues. Trimming at V came to 4 bases and at J to 8 bases, leaving 3 bases not matched to a gene. CDR3 coding DNA: TGTGCCAGCAGTTCCGACAGGGGGTATTCACCCCTCCACTTT. It is translated as CASSSDRGYSPLHF.

The J gene is TRBJ2-7, the V gene TRBV3-1, with D maybe TRBD2 (6 bases). The germline V gene encodes CDR1 LGHDT and CDR2 YNNKEL (reference sequence). The CDR3 runs to 15 residues. V lost 3 bases and J 1 base, leaving 13 bases between the germline ends. The CDR3 sequence is CASSQSLAISYEQYF. In DNA, the CDR3 is TGTGCCAGCAGCCAGAGTCTAGCGATTTCCTACGAGCAGTACTTC.

DNA of the CDR3: TGTGCCAGCAGCCAAGTCGGCTCTGGGGCCAACGTCCTGACTTTC. Its protein is CASSQVGSGANVLTF. V usage is TRBV14 and J usage is TRBJ2-6; the D is unclear. Germline lookup yields CDR1 SGHDN and CDR2 FVKESK. With 1 base removed from V and 0 bases from J, the gap between germline ends came to 4 bases. CDR3 length: 15 amino acids.

V gene TRBV29-1 combines with J gene TRBJ1-2; D unclear. Germline CDR1 reads SQVTM; CDR2 reads ANQGSEA. CDR3 size: 8 residues. V was shortened by 3 bases and J by 8 bases, with 1 base between the two germline ends. This CDR3 reads CSVDGYTF. DNA for the CDR3: TGCAGCGTTGACGGCTACACCTTC.

The chain is built from TRBV30 and TRBJ2-3; D not resolved. The V end lost 4 bases, the J end lost 4 bases, and 6 bases lay between the germline ends. CDR1 and CDR2 from the germline V gene are GTSNPN and SVGIG (reference sequence). This CDR3 has 11 amino acids. CDR3 coding DNA: TGTGCCTGGACGGGTTCAGATACGCAGTATTTT. Encoded protein: CAWTGSDTQYF. The full variable domain, its missing parts supplied by reference TRBV30 and TRBJ2-3, is SQTIHQWPATLVQPVGSPLSLECTVEGTSNPNLYWYRQAAGRGLQLLFYSVGIGQISSEVPQNLSASRPQDRQFILSSKKLLLSDSGFYLCAWTGSDTQYFGPGTRLTVL.

This clonotype has only one observation. V usage is TRBV5-1 and J usage is TRBJ2-7, with 8 bases identical to TRBD2. From germline, CDR1 is SGHRS and CDR2 YFSETQ. J lost 0 bases, V lost 6 bases, and 5 bases had no gene match. The CDR3 length is 14 residues. CDR3 nucleotide sequence: TGCGCCAGCACGTCGGGGGGGAACTCCTACGAGCAGTACTTC. This codes for CASTSGGNSYEQYF.

Only one count was recorded for this clonotype. The chain couples TRBV6-1 to TRBJ1-6; D unclear. The ends were cut back, 2 bases at V and 0 bases at J, with 11 bases in the middle. This CDR3 is built from 17 residues. From germline, CDR1 is MNHNS and CDR2 SASEGT. The CDR3 region has the DNA TGTGCCAGCAGTGAAACGACACCGAGCTCCTATAATTCACCCCTCCACTTT. Translation gives CASSETTPSSYNSPLHF.

The chain combines TRBV5-6 with TRBJ1-1, with D perhaps matching TRBD1 (6 bases). The CDR3 is 15 residues long. Per germline, CDR1 SGHDT and CDR2 YYEEEE. V dropped 4 bases and J dropped 1 base, with 14 bases sitting between them. The CDR3: CASSHVQGWNTEAFF. The CDR3 DNA sequence: TGTGCCAGCAGCCACGTACAGGGTTGGAACACTGAAGCTTTCTTT.

The rearrangement links TRBV13 to TRBJ2-1; 11 nucleotides agree with TRBD2. J was trimmed by 14 bases and V by 2 bases; bases with no gene match: 11. Germline assignment: CDR1 PRHDT and CDR2 FYEKMQ (reference sequence). The CDR3 runs to 15 residues. The chain's CDR3 is CASSLSELAGDEKFF. CDR3 DNA: TGTGCCAGCAGCTTATCCGAACTAGCGGGGGACGAAAAGTTCTTC.

V gene TRBV20-1 combines with J gene TRBJ1-5; D remains ambiguous. V was shortened by 3 bases and J by 1 base, with 10 bases between the two germline ends. This CDR3 has 14 amino acids. Germline assignment: CDR1 DFQATT and CDR2 SNEGSKA (reference sequence). Written as DNA, the CDR3 is TGCAGTGCTAGTTCCGGCCGCAGCAATCAGCCCCAGCATTTT. Encoded protein: CSASSGRSNQPQHF.

Here the CDR3 reads CASSLVAGLRAYNEQFF. The CDR3 DNA reads as TGCGCCAGCAGCTTGGTAGCCGGGTTGCGCGCCTACAATGAGCAGTTCTTC. The chain joins TRBV5-1 to TRBJ2-1; D uncertain. V was pared by 0 bases and J by 2 bases, with 15 bases between. This CDR3 region has 17 residues. Germline V lookup: CDR1 SGHRS, CDR2 YFSETQ.

The rearrangement joins TRBV20-1 to TRBJ1-1; possibly TRBD1 for D (6 bases). The CDR3 is made up of 12 amino acids. Germline lookup yields CDR1 DFQATT and CDR2 SNEGSKA (reference sequence). V was clipped by 3 bases and J by 7 bases, with 12 bases between them. The CDR3 DNA reads TGCAGTGCTAGCAGGGGTAAGGGTGAAGCTTTCTTT. It is translated as CSASRGKGEAFF.

Only one count was recorded for this clonotype. J is TRBJ1-3 and V is TRBV20-1, with 8 nucleotides matching TRBD1. V was pared by 5 bases and J by 1 base, with 7 bases of the junction left unmatched. The V gene's germline CDR1 is DFQATT and CDR2 SNEGSKA (reference sequence). The CDR3 contains 15 residues. Here the CDR3 DNA reads TGCAGTGCTTCCGACAGGGGCTCATCTGGAAACACCATATATTTT. Translating gives CSASDRGSSGNTIYF.

This chain uses TRBV18 with TRBJ1-1, with D possibly matching TRBD1 (5 bases). Germline CDR1 reads KGHSH; CDR2 reads LQKENI. V dropped 1 base and J dropped 7 bases, with 13 bases sitting between them. This CDR3 contains 14 residues. The CDR3 DNA reads as TGTGCCAGCTCACCACGTATAGGGGAGGGTGAAGCTTTCTTT. Amino acid sequence: CASSPRIGEGEAFF.

This rearrangement joins TRBV4-2 to TRBJ2-2; 7 bases map to TRBD1. Trimming at V came to 1 base and at J to 6 bases, leaving 5 bases not matched to a gene. This CDR3 spans 15 amino acids. Per the germline V gene, CDR1 is LGHNA and CDR2 is YNFKEQ. The CDR3 loop is CASSQVGQGAGELFF. CDR3 nucleotide sequence: TGTGCCAGCAGCCAAGTTGGTCAGGGGGCCGGGGAGCTGTTTTTT.

The sample holds one count of this clonotype. This rearrangement joins TRBV9 to TRBJ2-2; perhaps TRBD1 as D (5 bases). Germline V gene sequence: CDR1 SGDLS, CDR2 YYNGEE. CDR3 length equals 14 residues. V was cut by 4 bases and J by 7 bases, with 14 bases left in between. CDR3 nucleotides: TGTGCCAGCAGCTCACAGGTTTTTGGCGGGGAGCTGTTTTTT. Protein product: CASSSQVFGGELFF.